The entry below describes one T cell receptor (beta chain). The data originate from a study of blood T cell repertoires in COVID-19. Study at large: Some COVID-19 samples were acute and others convalescent; all came from the United States, Italy and Spain.

Sequencing used immunoSEQ multiplex PCR; TCRdb keeps in-frame clones, though not all of them. This sample yields approximately 19,000 clones, of which roughly 84% are seen a single time; roughly a tenth belongs to the top ten. V was trimmed by 5 bases and J by 0 bases, leaving 7 bases between them. Germline V gives CDR1 KGHDR, CDR2 SFDVKD. The CDR3 spans 14 residues. Sequenced sample: peripheral blood. The gene calls are TRBV24-1 and TRBJ1-5; D unresolved. This clonotype was sampled from a human donor in a cohort sampled during active COVID-19. The donor label of this sample is uncertain. The CDR3 bases are TGTGCCACCAGTGGTGGCGGTAGCAATCAGCCCCAGCATTTT. Residues: CATSGGGSNQPQHF.